The T cell receptor (beta chain) described here comes from a study of beta chain features in type 1 diabetes. This clone was detected only a few times. Antigen specificity is unknown. The authors reverse transcribed all of the isolated RNA, so sequencing captured expressed TCRB transcripts. Data came from immunoSEQ multiplex PCR; TCRdb stores just in-frame clones and leaves some out. The sample includes about 160,000 clones, 7% to 9.5% of them seen just once. Study findings and constraints: Shortening that was moderate but significant affected the TCRB CDR3s of Type 1 diabetes patients in all four CD4+ subsets. Shorter templates may be favored by PCR, equally so in patients and controls.

The source material was central memory CD4+ T cells from blood. This receptor was taken from a woman under 40 with type 1 diabetes.

The CDR3 reads CASSLVLPGATGGETQYF. The CDR3 coding sequence is TGTGCCAGCAGCTTAGTCCTTCCAGGCGCGACAGGGGGCGAGACCCAGTACTTC. The chain uses TRBV7-6 and TRBJ2-5; 10 bases match TRBD1. The CDR3 loop spans 18 amino acids. The junction had 13 bases not matched to a gene; V was cut back by 1 base and J by 5 bases. The germline V gene encodes CDR1 SGHVS and CDR2 FNYEAQ.